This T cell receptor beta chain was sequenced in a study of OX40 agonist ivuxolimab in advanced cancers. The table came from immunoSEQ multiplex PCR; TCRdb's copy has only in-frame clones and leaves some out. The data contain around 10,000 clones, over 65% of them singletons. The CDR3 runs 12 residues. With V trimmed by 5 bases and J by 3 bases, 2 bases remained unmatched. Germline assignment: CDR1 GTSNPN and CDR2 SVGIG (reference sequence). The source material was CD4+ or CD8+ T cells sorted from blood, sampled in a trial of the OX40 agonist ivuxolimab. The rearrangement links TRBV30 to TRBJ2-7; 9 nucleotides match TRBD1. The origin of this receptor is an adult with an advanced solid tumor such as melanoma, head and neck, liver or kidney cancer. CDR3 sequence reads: CAWGGQGYEQYF. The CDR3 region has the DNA TGTGCCTGGGGGGGACAGGGCTACGAGCAGTACTTC. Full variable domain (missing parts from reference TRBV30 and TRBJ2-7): SQTIHQWPATLVQPVGSPLSLECTVEGTSNPNLYWYRQAAGRGLQLLFYSVGIGQISSEVPQNLSASRPQDRQFILSSKKLLLSDSGFYLCAWGGQGYEQYFGPGTRLTVT.